The 13 T cell receptor beta chains reported below all come from one sample, sequenced in a study of shared clonotypes between healthy human individuals. TCRdb's table, derived via immunoSEQ multiplex PCR, lists solely in-frame clones and lacks some. The sample records over a million clones, roughly 80% being singletons. Material for sequencing was memory CD4+ T cells sorted from blood. Subset reported: CD45RA-negative fraction. Receptors originate from a man younger than 30 in good health.

The gene calls are TRBV5-5 and TRBJ1-2, with TRBD1 identical over 9 bases. This CDR3 region has 13 residues. Germline values: CDR1 SGHKS, CDR2 YYEKEE (reference sequence). Trimming at V came to 2 bases and at J to 8 bases, leaving 4 bases not matched to a gene. In DNA form, the CDR3 reads TGTGCCAGCAGCTTACAGGGGGCACAGGGCTACACCTTC. Its protein product is CASSLQGAQGYTF.

The chain recombines TRBV18 with TRBJ2-7; tentatively, D is TRBD1 or TRBD2 (5 bases each). With 4 bases removed from V and 2 bases from J, the gap between germline ends came to 12 bases. Germline V gives CDR1 KGHSH, CDR2 LQKENI. The length of the CDR3 is 14 residues. The CDR3: CASSLGDGPYEQYF. CDR3 DNA: TGTGCCAGCTCACTTGGGGACGGCCCCTACGAGCAGTACTTC.

This clone was detected only once. The chain is built from TRBV21-1 and TRBJ1-5; the tabulated D call, TRBD1, remains unverified against the DNA. TRBV21-1 is labeled a pseudogene. This CDR3 spans 18 amino acids. As DNA, the CDR3 is TGTGCCAGCAGCACGACGGGACAGACCATCGAACACATATGGCCCCAGCATTTT. Translation gives CASSTTGQTIEHIWPQHF.

The J gene is TRBJ2-1, the V gene TRBV2, with TRBD2 matching 11 bases. Germline CDR1 and CDR2: SNHLY and FYNNEI. The CDR3 runs 15 residues. Losses at the gene ends were 6 bases for V and 4 bases for J; bases not matched to a gene: 5. The chain's CDR3 is CASSTSGSAYNEQFF. CDR3 DNA sequence: TGTGCCAGCAGCACTAGCGGGAGTGCGTACAATGAGCAGTTCTTC.

V gene TRBV6-1 combines with J gene TRBJ2-3, with TRBD2 matching over 8 bases. The CDR3 is 16 amino acids. V shed 2 bases, J shed 0 bases, and the junction held 4 bases outside the gene matches. CDR1 and CDR2 (germline): MNHNS, SASEGT. CDR3 loop: CASSELAGSSTDTQYF. The CDR3 DNA reads as TGTGCCAGCAGTGAACTAGCGGGTTCTAGCACAGATACGCAGTATTTT.

The V call is TRBV30, the J call TRBJ2-7; TRBD1 might be the D (6 bases). This CDR3 is 11 amino acids long. Germline CDR1 GTSNPN, CDR2 SVGIG (reference sequence). V was pared by 4 bases and J by 7 bases, with 11 bases between. DNA for the CDR3: TGTGCCTGGACCCAACAGGGAGAGCAGTACTTC. It is translated as CAWTQQGEQYF.

The rearrangement uses TRBV6-1 and TRBJ1-5; D is possibly TRBD1 (5 bases). Per the germline V gene, CDR1 is MNHNS and CDR2 is SASEGT. CDR3 length: 14 amino acids. Trimming took 3 bases from V and 4 from J, leaving 10 bases between them. The CDR3 loop reads CASSDTRVNQPQHF. Written as DNA, the CDR3 is TGTGCCAGCAGTGATACCAGGGTGAATCAGCCCCAGCATTTT.

This chain joins TRBV7-2 and TRBJ2-1; TRBD2 matches 8 bases. Germline loops: CDR1 SGHTA, CDR2 FQGNSA. Trimming at V came to 2 bases and at J to 4 bases, leaving 4 bases not matched to a gene. There are 15 residues in the CDR3. The CDR3, as DNA: TGTGCCAGCAGCTTAAGCGGGAGATTGTACAATGAGCAGTTCTTC. Its protein product is CASSLSGRLYNEQFF. Complete variable domain (other parts from reference TRBV7-2 and TRBJ2-1): GAGVSQSPSNKVTEKGKDVELRCDPISGHTALYWYRQSLGQGLEFLIYFQGNSAPDKSGLPSDRFSAERTGGSVSTLTIQRTQQEDSAVYLCASSLSGRLYNEQFFGPGTRLTVL.

The V call is TRBV5-4, the J call TRBJ1-2; 7 bases agree with TRBD1. The germline V gene has CDR1 SGHNT and CDR2 YYREEE (reference sequence). V trimming: 4 bases; J trimming: 8 bases; junction bases outside the gene matches: 11. The CDR3 is made up of 14 amino acids. In nucleotides, the CDR3 is TGTGCCAGCAGCACCATTCAGGGGGAGGGAGGCTACACCTTC. This gives the protein CASSTIQGEGGYTF.

CDR3 residues: CASSRDRGIQETQYF. As DNA, the CDR3 is TGTGCCAGCAGCCGGGACAGGGGAATCCAAGAGACCCAGTACTTC. The chain combines TRBV2 with TRBJ2-5; TRBD1 aligns across 10 bases. J lost 1 base, V lost 6 bases, and 5 bases had no gene match. This CDR3 region has 15 residues. Germline assignment: CDR1 SNHLY and CDR2 FYNNEI. Filled out from reference TRBV2 and TRBJ2-5, the complete variable domain reads EPEVTQTPSHQVTQMGQEVILRCVPISNHLYFYWYRQILGQKVEFLVSFYNNEISEKSEIFDDQFSVERPDGSNFTLKIRSTKLEDSAMYFCASSRDRGIQETQYFGPGTRLLVL.

The J gene is TRBJ1-4, the V gene TRBV14, with D unclear. The germline gives CDR1 SGHDN, CDR2 FVKESK. This CDR3 is built from 14 residues. The germline V and J ends were trimmed by 4 bases and 0 bases, with 6 bases remaining between them. CDR3 nucleotide sequence: TGTGCCAGCAGCCCCTTTACAACTAATGAAAAACTGTTTTTT. Translated: CASSPFTTNEKLFF.

The V gene is TRBV19, the J gene TRBJ2-7; TRBD1 agrees at 10 bases. The V gene's germline CDR1 is LNHDA and CDR2 SQIVND (reference sequence). This CDR3 region has 15 residues. V lost 6 bases and J lost 5; bases outside the gene matches: 10. The CDR3 nucleotides read TGTGCCAGTAGCCAAACCGGGACAGGGGCCCACGAGCAGTACTTC. Protein product: CASSQTGTGAHEQYF.

This clone was seen more than once but under ten times. V and J are TRBV11-1 and TRBJ2-6; D remains unclear. There are 15 residues in the CDR3. Between the trimmed V and J ends, which lost 1 base and 5 bases, there was a span of 9 bases. Germline loops: CDR1 SGHAT, CDR2 FQDESV (reference sequence). The CDR3 loop is CASSLEGSRANVLTF. The CDR3 DNA reads as TGTGCCAGCAGCTTAGAGGGCAGCAGGGCCAACGTCCTGACTTTC.